The entry below gives a single TCR beta chain sequence along with its context. Its antigen has not been determined. One base away there is no much larger clone; base qualities are not given. The library was obtained by the immunoSEQ multiplex PCR assay. The authors' pipeline ran thus. A statistical classification framework was built for diagnosing cytomegalovirus status from the catalog of TCR beta chain sequences. This immuneACCESS table, as held by TCRdb, lists in-frame sequences with V and J called but not all clones. Of the missing ones, under half trace to an unresolved V gene in checked studies; the others have no known cause. That table furnishes V, J and clone size, whereas the DNA furnished D and trimming. This sample lists 180,000 or so clones; approximately 86% were detected once. The ten largest clones add up to approximately 7.7% of the sample. The data were taken from a study of cytomegalovirus exposure and HLA in healthy donors (dated by TCRdb to the late 2010s). About the investigation overall: According to a later analysis, one platform produced both the roughly 110 validation repertoires and the 666 repertoires of the first cohort. Besides the first cohort of 550 to 750 subjects, a separate validation cohort made up of roughly 120 different subjects was used. High-throughput TCR immunosequencing, statistical association of individual TCRs with disease status, and machine learning were combined to predict cytomegalovirus infection status. The study aimed to test whether cataloging public T cell receptors could reveal signatures of past pathogen exposure.

V is pruned by 4 bases and J by 5 bases, leaving 9 bases of the junction without a gene match. CDR1 and CDR2 were assigned from the germline V gene as MGHRA and YSYEKL. The CDR3 measures 16 amino acids from cysteine to phenylalanine. Only CDR3 DNA is held: 48 bases, read in frame from base 1. The donors belonged to the validation cohort of over a hundred subjects, which was separate from the 666-subject first cohort. General findings and caveats noted by the study authors: In the study, 150 to 200 TCR beta chains were listed as associated with cytomegalovirus. The authors suggested that the approach could potentially be generalized to other disease states and immunological phenotypes. The classifier was reported to diagnose cytomegalovirus status with high specificity and sensitivity in both the original cohort and the validation cohort. A later analysis lacked HLA typing for the validation cohort, so it scored co-occurrence in that cohort across all 110 or so repertoires. Most TCR sequences were seen in very few donors, while some public TCRs were found in many individuals. A few of the identified cytomegalovirus-associated TCR beta chains were confirmed in vitro to be specific for cytomegalovirus antigens. In a later analysis, TCRs clustered in the first cohort were found to also tend to co-occur in the roughly 130 validation repertoires, with 90% to 95% of cluster scores above 0.

This sequence uses TRBV4-1 and TRBJ2-5, and TRBD2 aligns with 11 junction nucleotides. The TCR sequence derives from a man between 25 and 39 years old in good health and CMV-seropositive. The sequencing input was PBMCs. DNA sequence: TGCGCCAGCAGCCCGGGACTAGCGGAACTGGGGGAGACCCAGTACTTC. It encodes CASSPGLAELGETQYF.